A selection of T cell receptor beta chains follows, all from one sample in a study of blood T cell repertoires in COVID-19. Some clones are missing from TCRdb's copy, which holds only in-frame ones; the method was immunoSEQ multiplex PCR. The sample carries about 320,000 clones, 90% recorded once. The sequenced material came from PBMCs or T cells enriched from blood (not recorded which). The receptors originated from a man aged 55 to 70 who had recovered from COVID-19. The CDR3 runs from the conserved cysteine through the conserved F or W. D genes are given only for firm matches. Expanded clones get a size class; other rows say once, few or many, or leave the size out.

d_gene: -
abundance: -
j_gene: TRBJ1-2
v_gene: TRBV5-6
CDR3aa: CASSLGTNGYTF
CDR3nt: TGTGCCAGCAGTCTCGGGACAAATGGCTACACCTTC

d_gene: -
abundance: -
j_gene: TRBJ2-3
v_gene: TRBV10-2
CDR3aa: CASSTVKYPDTQYF
CDR3nt: TGCGCCAGCAGTACTGTCAAGTATCCAGATACGCAGTATTTT

d_gene: TRBD2
abundance: -
j_gene: TRBJ2-1
v_gene: TRBV7-2
CDR3aa: CASSFGTSGGLGEQFF
CDR3nt: TGTGCCAGCAGCTTCGGGACTAGCGGGGGTTTAGGTGAGCAGTTCTTC

d_gene: -
abundance: -
j_gene: TRBJ2-2
v_gene: TRBV12-2
CDR3aa: CAGGVRKTGELFF
CDR3nt: TGTGCAGGAGGTGTGAGGAAAACCGGGGAGCTGTTTTTT

d_gene: TRBD2
abundance: once
j_gene: TRBJ2-1
v_gene: TRBV19
CDR3aa: CASSMVAGGPSEQFF
CDR3nt: TGTGCCAGTAGTATGGTAGCGGGAGGGCCTAGTGAGCAGTTCTTC

d_gene: -
abundance: -
j_gene: TRBJ2-1
v_gene: TRBV5-4
CDR3aa: CASSSLAAQQFF
CDR3nt: TGTGCCAGCAGCTCTTTAGCGGCCCAGCAGTTCTTC

d_gene: TRBD1
abundance: -
j_gene: TRBJ2-1
v_gene: TRBV19
CDR3aa: CASSIQQGPRLGNEQFF
CDR3nt: TGTGCCAGTAGTATACAACAGGGGCCCAGATTAGGCAATGAGCAGTTCTTC

d_gene: -
abundance: -
j_gene: TRBJ2-7
v_gene: TRBV21-1
CDR3aa: CASSKGGGGTYEQYF
CDR3nt: TGTGCCAGCAGCAAAGGTGGCGGAGGAACCTACGAGCAGTACTTC

d_gene: -
abundance: -
j_gene: TRBJ2-7
v_gene: TRBV2
CDR3aa: CASSGLPYEQYF
CDR3nt: TGTGCCAGCAGTGGTCTCCCCTACGAGCAGTACTTC

d_gene: -
abundance: -
j_gene: TRBJ1-2
v_gene: TRBV29-1
CDR3aa: CSVPTVQGTLANYGYTF
CDR3nt: TGCAGCGTCCCCACAGTACAGGGCACGTTAGCTAACTATGGCTACACCTTC

d_gene: -
abundance: -
j_gene: TRBJ2-3
v_gene: TRBV9
CDR3aa: CASSVRDGEAGRGTDTQYF
CDR3nt: TGTGCCAGCAGCGTTAGGGATGGGGAAGCGGGCCGTGGCACAGATACGCAGTATTTT

d_gene: TRBD1
abundance: -
j_gene: TRBJ1-3
v_gene: TRBV5-7
CDR3aa: CASSTDRETSGNTIYF
CDR3nt: TGTGCCAGCAGCACGGACAGGGAGACCTCTGGAAACACCATATATTTT

d_gene: -
abundance: -
j_gene: TRBJ2-5
v_gene: TRBV6-1
CDR3aa: CASSEAHTGTSETQYF
CDR3nt: TGTGCCAGCAGTGAAGCGCACACCGGGACATCGGAGACCCAGTACTTC

d_gene: TRBD1
abundance: -
j_gene: TRBJ1-1
v_gene: TRBV10-2
CDR3aa: CASSHRGTEAFF
CDR3nt: TGCGCCAGCAGCCACAGGGGCACTGAAGCTTTCTTT